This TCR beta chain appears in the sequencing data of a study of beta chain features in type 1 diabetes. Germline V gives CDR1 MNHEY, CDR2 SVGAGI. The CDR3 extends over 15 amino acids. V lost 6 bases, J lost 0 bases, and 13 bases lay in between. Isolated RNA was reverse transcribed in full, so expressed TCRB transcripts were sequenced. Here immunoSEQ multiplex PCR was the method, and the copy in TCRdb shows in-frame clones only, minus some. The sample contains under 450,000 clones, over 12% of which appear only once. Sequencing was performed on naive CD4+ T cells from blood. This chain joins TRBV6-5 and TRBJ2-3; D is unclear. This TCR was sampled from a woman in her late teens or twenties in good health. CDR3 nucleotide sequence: TGTGCCAGCAGCCTCCTGCAGGCTAGCACAGATACGCAGTATTTT. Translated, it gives CASSLLQASTDTQYF.